The present entry profiles one T cell receptor beta chain with its context. Using immunoSEQ multiplex PCR, the repertoire was profiled, and TCRdb retains in-frame clones only, with some absent. The sample has 200,000 to 250,000 clones, about three quarters seen once; the top ten hold 7.2%. This specimen belongs to a study of blood T cell repertoires in COVID-19. Trimming shortened V by 4 bases and J by 4 bases, and 10 bases separated the two germline ends. Per germline, CDR1 MGHDK and CDR2 SYGVNS. This CDR3 spans 14 amino acids. The sequence came from a woman aged 70 to 79 with acute or convalescent COVID-19. The specimen sequenced was peripheral blood. The V call is TRBV25-1, the J call TRBJ2-2; tentative D call: TRBD1 (5 bases). The chain's CDR3 is CASSARALTGELFF. Written as DNA, the CDR3 is TGTGCCAGCAGTGCCAGGGCGCTCACCGGGGAGCTGTTTTTT.